Following are 5 T cell receptor beta chains from one sample sequenced in a study of blood T cell repertoires in COVID-19 (dated by TCRdb to 2018 to 2021). Receptors were amplified or captured by the immunoSEQ multiplex PCR assay. Not all clones reach the TCRdb copy of this immuneACCESS table, which keeps in-frame sequences only. Checked studies attribute under half of the gap to unresolved V genes and leave the rest unexplained. Recorded for this sample are about 160,000 clones; approximately 82% of them occurred a single time. The ten most abundant clones make up approximately 7% of the sample. Sequencing was carried out using peripheral blood. The receptors derive from a woman aged 40-49 years with COVID-19, enrolled during active disease.

The rearrangement joins TRBV27 to TRBJ2-2; a weak D match, TRBD1 (6 bases). Germline assignment: CDR1 MNHEY and CDR2 SMNVEV (reference sequence). The CDR3 length is 17 residues. The V end was cut by 3 bases, the J end by 5 bases, with 19 bases between. CDR3 coding DNA: TGTGCCAGCAGTTTCGACGGCGCAGGGGCGGCGACCGGGGAGCTGTTTTTT. This gives the protein CASSFDGAGAATGELFF.

The chain carries TRBV2 and TRBJ2-7; the match to TRBD1 covers 7 bases. The CDR3 has 12 residues. Germline V gene sequence: CDR1 SNHLY, CDR2 FYNNEI. The CDR3 loop reads CASSVPQGTANV. The CDR3 nucleotides read TGTGCCAGCAGTGTTCCCCAAGGGACAGCCAACGTC.

The chain is built from TRBV6-2 or TRBV6-3 and TRBJ2-3, with TRBD1 matching 7 bases. V shed 4 bases, J shed 2 bases, and the junction held 3 bases outside the gene matches. From germline, CDR1 is MNHEY and CDR2 SVGEGT. The length of the CDR3 is 14 residues. The CDR3 region is CASSLGQNTDTQYF. The CDR3, as DNA: TGTGCCAGCAGTTTGGGACAGAACACAGATACGCAGTATTTT.

The rearrangement uses TRBV5-3 and TRBJ1-6, with 9 bases matching TRBD1. TRBV5-3 is an open reading frame, and its role is uncertain. The CDR3 is 16 residues long. Trimming at V came to 4 bases and at J to 5 bases, leaving 7 bases not matched to a gene. This chain's CDR3 is CARSPGQGGDNSPLHF. The CDR3 DNA follows: TGTGCCAGAAGCCCGGGACAGGGAGGAGATAATTCACCCCTCCACTTT.

CDR3 nucleotide sequence: TGTGCCAGCAGCCAACAGGGGGCCTATGGCTACACCTTC. It codes for CASSQQGAYGYTF. This chain joins TRBV7-9 and TRBJ1-2; 9 nucleotides align to TRBD1. Germline V CDR1 and CDR2: SEHNR, FQNEAQ (reference sequence). Trimming cost V 5 bases and J 4 bases; bases outside gene matches: 2. CDR3 length: 13 residues.